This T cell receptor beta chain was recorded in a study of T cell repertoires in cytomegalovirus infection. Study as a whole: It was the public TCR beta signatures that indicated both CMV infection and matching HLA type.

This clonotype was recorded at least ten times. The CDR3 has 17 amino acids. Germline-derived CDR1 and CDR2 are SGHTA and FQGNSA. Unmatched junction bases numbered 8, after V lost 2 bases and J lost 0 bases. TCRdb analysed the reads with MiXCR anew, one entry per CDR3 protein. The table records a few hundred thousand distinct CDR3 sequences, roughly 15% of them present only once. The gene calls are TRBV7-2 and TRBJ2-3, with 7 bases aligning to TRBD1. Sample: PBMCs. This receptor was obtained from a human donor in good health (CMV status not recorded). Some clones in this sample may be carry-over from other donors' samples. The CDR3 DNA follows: TGTGCCAGCAGCTTAAAGAGGCGAGGGGGCAGCACAGATACGCAGTATTTT. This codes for CASSLKRRGGSTDTQYF.